A selection of T cell receptor beta chains follows, all from one sample in a study of shared clonotypes between healthy human individuals. Profiled with immunoSEQ multiplex PCR; TCRdb holds only in-frame clones, not every one. The table has a few million clones, about 90% seen once. The specimen sequenced was naive CD4+ T cells from PBMCs. The origin of the receptors is a man between 18 and 35 years old in good health. Some clones in this sample may be carry-over from other donors' samples. Each CDR3 is given with its conserved first and last residue. A D gene is named only where the DNA matches it firmly. Size is stated for part of the rows, as once, few or many counts, or as a class when the clone is expanded.

clone size	V gene	J gene	D gene	CDR3 DNA	CDR3 protein
.	TRBV11-2	TRBJ2-1	TRBD2	TGTGCCAGCAGCTCAACCGCGGGACTAGCGGGGGTGAAAAACAATGAGCAGTTCTTC	CASSSTAGLAGVKNNEQFF
.	TRBV6-6	TRBJ2-2	TRBD2	TGTGCCAGCACCCCAACTAGCGGGAGTCCGGCCGGGGAGCTGTTTTTT	CASTPTSGSPAGELFF
.	TRBV9	TRBJ2-3	.	TGTGCCAGCAGCGTAGCGGTTAGCACAGATACGCAGTATTTT	CASSVAVSTDTQYF
once	TRBV7-9	TRBJ1-4	TRBD1	TGTGCCAGCAGCCGGACGACAGGGATAACGATGAATGAAAAACTGTTTTTT	CASSRTTGITMNEKLFF
.	TRBV7-9	TRBJ1-3	.	TGTGCCAGCAGCCGCTACAGGGTCCCTGGAAACACCATATATTTT	CASSRYRVPGNTIYF
.	TRBV2	TRBJ2-5	TRBD1	TGTGCCAGCAGTGCCCAAGACAGGGGGCTTGGAGAGACCCAGTACTTC	CASSAQDRGLGETQYF
.	TRBV21-1	TRBJ2-1	.	TGTGCCAGCATCTCCCAGCGGGAGTGTTCGAGTGAGCAGTTCTTC	CASISQRECSSEQFF
.	TRBV27	TRBJ2-7	TRBD1	TGTGCCAGCAGTTTAAAAGGGACAGGGGTCTCCTACGAGCAGTACTTC	CASSLKGTGVSYEQYF
.	TRBV28	TRBJ2-7	TRBD2	TGTGCCAGCAGTACCGGGAGGGCAGCGGGAGGGCGGGTTCGCGAGCAGTACTTC	CASSTGRAAGGRVREQYF
.	TRBV30	TRBJ2-7	.	TGTGCCTGGACTAATTTCCAGGGGCCCTACGAGCAGTACTTC	CAWTNFQGPYEQYF
.	TRBV28	TRBJ2-7	.	TGTGCCAGCAGTTTAGGGGGGAGTTACGAGCAGTACTTC	CASSLGGSYEQYF
.	TRBV20-1	TRBJ1-2	.	TGCAGTGCCGAGGGGGGCTACACCTTC	CSAEGGYTF
few	TRBV4-1	TRBJ1-1	.	TGCGCCAGCAGCGGAGGGGACGGTCGAGGGACTGAAGCTTTCTTT	CASSGGDGRGTEAFF
.	TRBV4-1	TRBJ2-7	TRBD2	TGCGCCAGCAGCCTCGGGACTAGCGGTGACTACGAGCAGTACTTC	CASSLGTSGDYEQYF
.	TRBV5-6	TRBJ1-5	.	TGTGCCAGCAGCTTACAGGGTACCCAGCCCCAGCATTTT	CASSLQGTQPQHF
.	TRBV6-1	TRBJ1-5	.	TGTGCCAGCATTGAGGGAAACAATCAGCCCCAGCATTTT	CASIEGNNQPQHF
.	TRBV6-1	TRBJ2-1	.	TGTGCCAGCATCCACGGGCCATCCTACAATGAGCAGTTCTTC	CASIHGPSYNEQFF
once	TRBV11-1	TRBJ1-1	.	TGTGCCAGCAGCCCTCGGACAGTCATGAACACTGAAGCTTTCTTT	CASSPRTVMNTEAFF
.	TRBV28	TRBJ2-7	.	TGTGCCAGCAGTCCCGACAGCCAGACCTACGAGCAGTACTTC	CASSPDSQTYEQYF
.	TRBV6-1	TRBJ1-1	TRBD1	TGTGCCAGCAGTCAGGGGGCATACACTGAAGCTTTCTTT	CASSQGAYTEAFF
.	TRBV6-4	TRBJ2-1	TRBD1	TGTGCCAGCAGTGAAACAGGGGGATACAATGAGCAGTTCTTC	CASSETGGYNEQFF
.	TRBV5-1	TRBJ2-7	TRBD1	TGCGCCAGCAGCTTCGAATCGGGACAGGGGATAAACGAGCAGTACTTC	CASSFESGQGINEQYF
.	TRBV19	TRBJ2-6	.	TGTGCCAGTAGTAGGCTGGATGGGGCTGGGGCCAACGTCCTGACTTTC	CASSRLDGAGANVLTF
.	TRBV28	TRBJ2-2	TRBD1	TGTGCCAGCAGACCTGGGACAGAGCCGAACACCGGGGAGCTGTTTTTT	CASRPGTEPNTGELFF
.	TRBV30	TRBJ2-7	.	TGTGCCTGGAGTCCTAGAAGAGCCTACGAGCAGTACTTC	CAWSPRRAYEQYF
.	TRBV4-2	TRBJ2-7	.	TGTGCCAGCAGCCAAGACCTAGTAACCCGGGCAAAAAGCTCCTACGAGCAGTACTTC	CASSQDLVTRAKSSYEQYF
.	TRBV2	TRBJ2-1	.	TGTGCCAGCAGTGCCCCCTCAGGAAAGCAGTTCTTC	CASSAPSGKQFF
.	TRBV7-2	TRBJ1-3	TRBD1	TGTGCCAGCAGCTTAGACAGGGGTCAGGGAAACACCATATATTTT	CASSLDRGQGNTIYF
.	TRBV4-1	TRBJ2-7	.	TGCGCCAGCAGCCAAGAGGGGCCGGGACCCTACGAGCAGTACTTC	CASSQEGPGPYEQYF
.	TRBV7-9	TRBJ2-2	.	TGTGCCAGCACCATCTATCGTGGGGGCACCGGGGAGCTGTTTTTT	CASTIYRGGTGELFF
.	TRBV30	TRBJ2-1	TRBD2	TGTGCCTGGAGTAACTCCGGACTAGCGGCTTCCTACAATGAGCAGTTCTTC	CAWSNSGLAASYNEQFF
.	TRBV7-2	TRBJ2-3	.	TGTGCCAGCAGCCCGGCAGGTGGGTTGGCAGATACGCAGTATTTT	CASSPAGGLADTQYF
.	TRBV6-5	TRBJ1-2	.	TGTGCCAGCAGTTACTCGAAAGAGGGATATGGCTACACCTTC	CASSYSKEGYGYTF
once	TRBV30	TRBJ1-3	.	TGTGCCTGGAGTTCTGGTGGACTACGACCTGGAAACACCATATATTTT	CAWSSGGLRPGNTIYF
.	TRBV28	TRBJ1-5	.	TGTGCCAGCAGGAAGGGGGGAGGCTGGCAGCCCCAGCATTTT	CASRKGGGWQPQHF
.	TRBV14	TRBJ2-7	.	TGTGCCAGCGGGAACGTAAGGGCTGGAGAGCAGTACTTC	CASGNVRAGEQYF
.	TRBV18	TRBJ2-5	.	TGTGCCAGCTCGGAAATGCAAGAGACCCAGTACTTC	CASSEMQETQYF
.	TRBV11-2	TRBJ1-1	TRBD1	TGTGCCAGCAGCTTAGCGGGACAGGGGGCATTTGGCACTGAAGCTTTCTTT	CASSLAGQGAFGTEAFF
.	TRBV5-5	TRBJ2-5	TRBD2	TGTGCCAGCAGTTTCACCGGGACTAGCGGGACGGAGACCCAGTACTTC	CASSFTGTSGTETQYF
.	TRBV4-1	TRBJ2-5	TRBD2	TGCGCCAGCAGTCCCTCGAGCGGGAGAGAGACCCAGTACTTC	CASSPSSGRETQYF
.	TRBV7-6	TRBJ2-7	.	TGTGCCAGCAGCCCGAGACCGATGGACTACGAGCAGTACTTC	CASSPRPMDYEQYF
few	TRBV5-1	TRBJ2-1	.	TGCGCCAGCAGCTTGGAACGGCCGTACAATGAGCAGTTCTTC	CASSLERPYNEQFF
.	TRBV5-4	TRBJ2-3	.	TGTGCCAGCAGCTTGAAATACACTAGCACAGATACGCAGTATTTT	CASSLKYTSTDTQYF
once	TRBV14	TRBJ2-3	.	TGTGCCAGCAGCCAAGAGAGGTGGTCAGATACGCAGTATTTT	CASSQERWSDTQYF
once	TRBV5-6	TRBJ1-4	.	TGTGCCAGCAGCGCTTTGGAGTCAACTAATGAAAAACTGTTTTTT	CASSALESTNEKLFF
once	TRBV13	TRBJ1-5	.	TGTGCCAGCAGCTTACCAGGGAGCAATCAGCCCCAGCATTTT	CASSLPGSNQPQHF
.	TRBV7-2	TRBJ2-5	.	TGTGCCAGCAGCCTACCCCCGGGATGGGAGACCCAGTACTTC	CASSLPPGWETQYF
.	TRBV2	TRBJ1-1	TRBD1	TGTGCCAGCGGGGGGACAGAACAGTTACTCACTGAAGCTTTCTTT	CASGGTEQLLTEAFF
.	TRBV28	TRBJ1-2	.	TGTGCCAGCAGTATGCCGGGAGCCATCTATGGCTACACCTTC	CASSMPGAIYGYTF
.	TRBV2	TRBJ1-1	.	TGTGCCAGCCGCATGAACACTGAAGCTTTCTTT	CASRMNTEAFF
.	TRBV9	TRBJ1-1	TRBD1	TGTGCCAGCAGCGCGACAGGGGGCACTGAAGCTTTCTTT	CASSATGGTEAFF
.	TRBV4-2	TRBJ2-2	.	TGTGCCAGCAGCCAAGAACAACGGGCCAACACCGGGGAGCTGTTTTTT	CASSQEQRANTGELFF
.	TRBV11-1	TRBJ2-1	TRBD2	TGTGCCAGCAGCCCGCGGACTAGCGGGATATGGAGTGAGCAGTTCTTC	CASSPRTSGIWSEQFF
once	TRBV28	TRBJ1-5	.	TGTGCCAGCAGCCAGGGCGGTTCTCGGGGCGTCCAGCATTTT	CASSQGGSRGVQHF
.	TRBV9	TRBJ2-5	TRBD2	TGTGCCAGCAGCGTAGTAGCGGGAGGGTCCGGCGAGACCCAGTACTTC	CASSVVAGGSGETQYF
once	TRBV5-8	TRBJ1-1	.	TGTGCCAGCAGCTTGGTGACATACACTGAAGCTTTCTTT	CASSLVTYTEAFF
.	TRBV7-8	TRBJ2-7	.	TGTGCCAGCAGCTTAGCGGACGGGATCTACTACGAGCAGTACTTC	CASSLADGIYYEQYF
.	TRBV29-1	TRBJ2-1	TRBD2	TGCAGCTCGAGTAAAGGACTAGCGGGAGTCAATGAGCAGTTCTTC	CSSSKGLAGVNEQFF
.	TRBV10-3	TRBJ2-3	TRBD2	TGTGCCACCCGGGGTTCGGGGACTAGCGGGAGGACCACAGATACGCAGTATTTT	CATRGSGTSGRTTDTQYF